One sample yielded the 32 T cell receptor beta chains listed below, sequenced in a study of cytomegalovirus exposure and HLA in healthy donors. The PCR was carried out with 60 Vbeta primers and 13 Jbeta primers. The table came from immunoSEQ multiplex PCR; TCRdb's copy has only in-frame clones and leaves some out. The data show 150,000 to 200,000 clones, 65% to 80% seen once. The sample consisted of PBMCs. The receptors here all came from a middle-aged woman in good health and CMV-seronegative.

The chain links TRBV2 to TRBJ2-7; 7 bases match TRBD2. This CDR3 comprises 14 residues. Germline values: CDR1 SNHLY, CDR2 FYNNEI. Germline trimming cut 3 bases from V and 3 bases from J; bases unmatched to any gene: 5. The CDR3 loop reads CASSEGGGFYEQYF. DNA of the CDR3: TGTGCCAGCAGTGAGGGCGGGGGTTTCTACGAGCAGTACTTC. The variable domain in full, with the rest retrieved from reference TRBV2 and TRBJ2-7, is EPEVTQTPSHQVTQMGQEVILRCVPISNHLYFYWYRQILGQKVEFLVSFYNNEISEKSEIFDDQFSVERPDGSNFTLKIRSTKLEDSAMYFCASSEGGGFYEQYFGPGTRLTVT.

The chain recombines TRBV27 with TRBJ1-5; 8 bases are shared with TRBD1. The length of the CDR3 is 17 residues. CDR1 is MNHEY and CDR2 is SMNVEV in the germline V gene (reference sequence). V was clipped by 6 bases and J by 3 bases; unmatched bases: 13. The CDR3 region is CASSPPGQALVNQPQHF. The CDR3 DNA follows: TGTGCCAGCAGCCCCCCGGGACAGGCCCTCGTCAATCAGCCCCAGCATTTT.

In nucleotides, the CDR3 is TGCGCCAGCAGCTTCGGGGGAGATAGAATCGAGACAGATACGCAGTATTTT. Protein sequence: CASSFGGDRIETDTQYF. The chain combines TRBV5-1 with TRBJ2-3, with a weak D call TRBD2 (6 bases). V was trimmed by 2 bases and J by 3 bases, leaving 19 bases between them. The CDR3 runs to 17 residues. CDR1 SGHRS and CDR2 YFSETQ come from the germline V gene.

V and J are TRBV11-3 and TRBJ1-1; weak D call: TRBD1 (5 bases). CDR1 SGHNT and CDR2 YENEEA come from the germline V gene. The CDR3 spans 13 residues. Trimming took off 5 bases at V and 1 base at J, with 8 bases between the two ends. CDR3 in amino acids: CASSLTGNTEAFF. For the CDR3, the DNA is TGTGCCAGCAGCCTTACAGGGAACACTGAAGCTTTCTTT.

This rearrangement joins TRBV11-2 to TRBJ1-1; possible D gene TRBD1, 6 bases. The V gene's germline CDR1 is SGHAT and CDR2 FQNNGV. The V end was cut by 2 bases, the J end by 2 bases, with 9 bases between. This CDR3 contains 14 residues. The CDR3 protein is CASSLSRGNTEAFF. The CDR3 DNA reads TGTGCCAGCAGCTTAAGCAGGGGCAACACTGAAGCTTTCTTT.

This clone was detected only once. DNA of the CDR3: TGTGCCAGCAGCTACCCGGGACTCCCGGAGTACTTC. Translating gives CASSYPGLPEYF. The rearrangement links TRBV27 to TRBJ2-5, with a possible D match to TRBD2 (6 bases). There are 12 residues in the CDR3. CDR1 MNHEY and CDR2 SMNVEV come from the germline V gene (reference sequence). V lost 6 bases and J 12 bases, leaving 17 bases between the germline ends.

The chain has TRBV28 and TRBJ2-5, with TRBD2 matching over 12 bases. Germline V gene lookup returns CDR1 MDHEN and CDR2 SYDVKM. V shed 4 bases and J 5 bases; nucleotides not matched to a gene: 17. The CDR3 contains 19 residues. CDR3 residues: CASSSISFQTSGSHETQYF. The CDR3 DNA is TGTGCCAGCAGTTCTATTTCGTTCCAGACTAGCGGGAGCCATGAGACCCAGTACTTC. The full variable domain, completed using reference TRBV28 and TRBJ2-5, is DVKVTQSSRYLVKRTGEKVFLECVQDMDHENMFWYRQDPGLGLRLIYFSYDVKMKEKGDIPEGYSVSREKKERFSLILESASTNQTSMYLCASSSISFQTSGSHETQYFGPGTRLLVL.

This rearrangement joins TRBV2 to TRBJ1-1; 8 nucleotides agree with TRBD1. The CDR3 sequence is 15 residues long. From germline, CDR1 is SNHLY and CDR2 FYNNEI. Germline trimming cut 6 bases from V and 0 bases from J; bases unmatched to any gene: 6. The CDR3 protein is CASRDSGGLNTEAFF. In DNA, the CDR3 is TGTGCCAGCAGGGATTCAGGGGGCCTGAACACTGAAGCTTTCTTT.

The chain joins TRBV6-1 to TRBJ1-1, with TRBD1 matching 9 bases. The CDR3 runs to 16 residues. CDR1 is MNHNS and CDR2 is SASEGT in the germline V gene. With V trimmed by 3 bases and J by 6 bases, 11 bases remained unmatched. In nucleotides, the CDR3 is TGTGCCAGCAGTGAGGGACAGGGAAGGCCGACCGCTGAAGCTTTCTTT. It codes for CASSEGQGRPTAEAFF.

Here the CDR3 DNA reads TGTGCCAGCAGCCAAGCGTGGGACTCTAACTATGGCTACACCTTC. Its translation is CASSQAWDSNYGYTF. The rearrangement joins TRBV4-2 to TRBJ1-2, with TRBD1 as a possible D gene (5 bases). V was cut by 1 base and J by 0 bases, with 9 bases left in between. The length of the CDR3 is 15 residues. The germline CDR1 and CDR2 sequences are LGHNA and YNFKEQ.

The chain joins TRBV2 to TRBJ1-5, with D possibly matching TRBD1 (6 bases). V was cut by 2 bases and J by 9 bases, with 17 bases left in between. Germline CDR1 and CDR2: SNHLY and FYNNEI. The CDR3 has 15 residues. CDR3 coding DNA: TGTGCCAGCAGTGAAAGGGCAGGGGTAACGGCGCCCCAGCATTTT. Translated, it gives CASSERAGVTAPQHF.

This clone was seen only once. The chain links TRBV9 to TRBJ2-3; maybe TRBD2 (5 bases). The V and J ends lost 0 bases and 2 bases respectively, with 10 bases between them. Germline V gives CDR1 SGDLS, CDR2 YYNGEE. The CDR3 is 15 residues long. CDR3 residues: CASSVVSALTDTQYF. In DNA, the CDR3 is TGTGCCAGCAGCGTAGTTAGCGCCCTCACAGATACGCAGTATTTT.

The chain is built from TRBV7-3 and TRBJ2-1; tentatively, D is TRBD2 (6 bases). The germline V gene has CDR1 SGHTA and CDR2 FQGTGA. This CDR3 is built from 15 residues. V was trimmed by 5 bases and J by 5 bases, leaving 16 bases between them. CDR3 DNA: TGTGCCAGCAGCACAACCGGCGCGGGGAACAATGAGCAGTTCTTC. Its protein product is CASSTTGAGNNEQFF.

The chain recombines TRBV6-1 with TRBJ2-1, with unresolved D. CDR3 size: 11 residues. CDR1 is MNHNS and CDR2 is SASEGT in the germline V gene. V was clipped by 5 bases and J by 8 bases, with 7 bases between them. In DNA, the CDR3 is TGTGCCAGCAGTATAGAAGATGAGCAGTTCTTC. Translating it yields CASSIEDEQFF.

The chain has TRBV30 and TRBJ1-1; unclear D gene. Deletions cut 2 bases from V and 7 bases from J, with 14 bases between. This CDR3 contains 13 residues. Germline V gene data show CDR1 as GTSNPN and CDR2 as SVGIG (reference sequence). CDR3 coding DNA: TGTGCCTGGAGTTATAAGCGGGCCGGTGAAGCTTTCTTT. Encoded protein: CAWSYKRAGEAFF.

The chain recombines TRBV29-1 with TRBJ2-7; 7 nucleotides match TRBD1. V lost 3 bases and J lost 7; bases outside the gene matches: 12. Germline V lookup: CDR1 SQVTM, CDR2 ANQGSEA. The CDR3 consists of 14 residues. The CDR3 reads CSVESGQTGGEQYF. Here the CDR3 DNA reads TGCAGCGTTGAGTCGGGACAGACCGGAGGAGAGCAGTACTTC.

In its sample, this clone was seen a few times. The chain links TRBV5-1 to TRBJ1-5; weak D call: TRBD1 (5 bases). Germline values: CDR1 SGHRS, CDR2 YFSETQ. The V and J ends lost 1 base and 1 base respectively, with 15 bases between them. The CDR3 sequence is 17 residues long. CDR3 DNA: TGCGCCAGCAGCTTGTACCCTAGACAGACCAGCAATCAGCCCCAGCATTTT. This translates into CASSLYPRQTSNQPQHF.

The chain links TRBV10-3 to TRBJ2-7; perhaps TRBD1 as D (6 bases). Trimming pared 3 bases from V and 0 bases from J, leaving 9 bases between. The CDR3 consists of 14 residues. Germline-derived CDR1 and CDR2 are ENHRY and SYGVKD. The CDR3 bases are TGTGCCATCAGTGAAACAGGGCTCTCCTACGAGCAGTACTTC. Protein: CAISETGLSYEQYF.

The V call is TRBV27, the J call TRBJ2-2, with 9 nucleotides matching TRBD2. With 2 bases clipped from V and 7 bases from J, the junction kept 5 bases outside the gene matches. This CDR3 is 15 amino acids long. Germline-derived CDR1 and CDR2 are MNHEY and SMNVEV (reference sequence). CDR3 nucleotide sequence: TGTGCCAGCAGTTTAATAGCGGGAGCCGGCGGGGAGCTGTTTTTT. It is translated as CASSLIAGAGGELFF.

This sequence joins TRBV7-3 and TRBJ2-1; TRBD2 is a possible D gene (6 bases). The CDR3 loop spans 11 amino acids. Between the trimmed V and J ends, which lost 5 bases and 10 bases, there was a span of 9 bases. The V gene's germline CDR1 is SGHTA and CDR2 FQGTGA. The CDR3 DNA sequence: TGTGCCAGCAGCCCCGGAGGGGAGCAGTTCTTC. Translating it yields CASSPGGEQFF.

This chain connects TRBV6-5 to TRBJ1-5; TRBD1 might be the D (5 bases). This CDR3 spans 14 amino acids. The V gene lost 5 bases and the J gene lost 6 bases, with 14 bases spanning the gap. From germline, CDR1 is MNHEY and CDR2 SVGAGI. The CDR3 nucleotides read TGTGCCAGCAGTCACCGGGGGAGTGGTCAGCCCCAGCATTTT. Translated: CASSHRGSGQPQHF.

In its sample, this clone was seen once. This chain links TRBV13 with TRBJ1-2, with TRBD1 identical over 8 bases. The CDR3 spans 16 residues. Germline lookup yields CDR1 PRHDT and CDR2 FYEKMQ (reference sequence). Germline trimming cut 3 bases from V and 1 base from J; bases unmatched to any gene: 7. The CDR3 region is CASSLGATGVNYGYTF. The CDR3 DNA is TGTGCCAGCAGCTTGGGTGCGACAGGGGTTAACTATGGCTACACCTTC.

This rearrangement joins TRBV5-1 to TRBJ2-7, with 9 bases lining up with TRBD1. Trimming took 3 bases from V and 2 from J; bases not matched to a gene: 6. CDR1 is SGHRS, CDR2 YFSETQ, per germline. This CDR3 comprises 15 residues. The CDR3 region is CASSWGTGRTYEQYF. In nucleotides, the CDR3 is TGCGCCAGCAGCTGGGGGACAGGGCGAACCTACGAGCAGTACTTC.

V gene TRBV7-9 combines with J gene TRBJ1-2, with TRBD1 matching over 10 bases. The CDR3 is made up of 15 amino acids. V shed 5 bases and J 7 bases; nucleotides not matched to a gene: 10. The germline gives CDR1 SEHNR, CDR2 FQNEAQ (reference sequence). CDR3 loop: CASSRPGTGVGGYTF. DNA of the CDR3: TGTGCCAGCAGCCGACCCGGGACAGGGGTGGGTGGCTACACCTTC.

V and J are TRBV2 and TRBJ2-1; TRBD2 aligns across 12 bases. V was clipped by 8 bases and J by 1 base; unmatched bases: 6. The CDR3 contains 16 residues. Germline values: CDR1 SNHLY, CDR2 FYNNEI. CDR3: CASSPSGGESYNEQFF. The CDR3 bases are TGTGCCAGCTCGCCTAGCGGGGGGGAGTCCTACAATGAGCAGTTCTTC.

In its sample, this clone was seen a few times. The chain combines TRBV6-6 with TRBJ2-7; unclear D gene. CDR3 length: 11 amino acids. Germline loops: CDR1 MNHNY, CDR2 SVGAGI (reference sequence). Trimming left V 8 bases short and J 4 bases short, with 9 bases between. The CDR3 coding sequence is TGTGCCAGCTGCGGTCAGTACGAGCAGTACTTC. Translation gives CASCGQYEQYF.

The rearrangement uses TRBV9 and TRBJ1-1; D is ambiguous. There are 14 residues in the CDR3. Trimming pared 3 bases from V and 1 base from J, leaving 10 bases between. Germline V lookup: CDR1 SGDLS, CDR2 YYNGEE. CDR3 amino acids: CASSAERENTEAFF. The CDR3 DNA reads TGTGCCAGCAGCGCCGAACGGGAGAACACTGAAGCTTTCTTT.

The CDR3, as DNA: TGTGCCAGAAGCTTGGTGGTCAGGGATTCGGTCTACACCTTC. Amino acids: CARSLVVRDSVYTF. The gene calls are TRBV5-3 and TRBJ1-2; D perhaps matches TRBD1 (5 bases). TRBV5-3 is flagged as an ORF with uncertain function. The CDR3 sequence is 14 residues long. V was clipped by 0 bases and J by 10 bases, with 16 bases between them.

The CDR3 DNA sequence: TGTGCCAGCAGCTTTCGACTTGGCTACAATGAGCAGTTCTTC. Its translation is CASSFRLGYNEQFF. The rearrangement uses TRBV7-9 and TRBJ2-1, with D hard to call. This CDR3 region has 14 residues. From germline, CDR1 is SEHNR and CDR2 FQNEAQ (reference sequence). The V end was cut by 3 bases, the J end by 3 bases, with 9 bases between. The full variable domain, its missing parts supplied by reference TRBV7-9 and TRBJ2-1, is DTGVSQNPRHKITKRGQNVTFRCDPISEHNRLYWYRQTLGQGPEFLTYFQNEAQLEKSRLLSDRFSAERPKGSFSTLEIQRTEQGDSAMYLCASSFRLGYNEQFFGPGTRLTVL.

This clone was seen a handful of times. The CDR3 DNA reads TGTGCCAGCAGCTCCGGGACAGGGAACACCGGGGAGCTGTTTTTT. Translation gives CASSSGTGNTGELFF. This chain joins TRBV7-3 and TRBJ2-2; TRBD1 matches at 8 bases. The germline V gene has CDR1 SGHTA and CDR2 FQGTGA. The CDR3 runs to 15 residues. Trimming at V came to 4 bases and at J to 1 base, leaving 2 bases not matched to a gene.

The chain uses TRBV5-1 and TRBJ2-7; TRBD2 agrees at 14 bases. The CDR3 spans 16 residues. Germline loops: CDR1 SGHRS, CDR2 YFSETQ. Losses at the gene ends were 4 bases for V and 3 bases for J; bases not matched to a gene: 6. The CDR3 spells CASSVGTSGSGYEQYF. In nucleotides, the CDR3 is TGCGCCAGCAGCGTCGGGACTAGCGGGAGCGGCTACGAGCAGTACTTC.

The V call is TRBV5-1, the J call TRBJ1-1, with 7 bases aligning to TRBD1. The J segment lost 3 bases and the V segment lost 2 bases, leaving 16 bases of the junction unmatched. In germline, CDR1 is SGHRS, CDR2 YFSETQ. The length of the CDR3 is 18 residues. CDR3 protein: CASSLSLRQGQWDTEAFF. The CDR3 DNA is TGCGCCAGCAGCTTATCACTGCGACAGGGTCAATGGGACACTGAAGCTTTCTTT.